The clone carrying this T cell receptor beta chain showed up many times. Its antigen is undetermined. Trimming took 2 bases from V and 2 from J, leaving 10 bases between them. Per germline, CDR1 LGHNA and CDR2 YNFKEQ. The CDR3 consists of 14 residues. These data are taken from a study of neurological immune-mediated disorders. General study findings and limits: There were no CDR3 amino acid sequences shared by expanded clones across subjects, a result suggesting private repertoires in all groups.

The making of cDNA relied on 5'RACE with 10-nucleotide random UMIs. TCRdb re-analysed the 5' RACE reads in MiXCR, keeping a single row per CDR3 protein. The sample carries about 62,000 distinct CDR3 sequences, under 5.5% recorded once. Sequenced input: PBMCs. V is TRBV4-2 and J is TRBJ2-7; a possible D gene is TRBD1 (6 bases). This clonotype originated in a woman in her forties or fifties with multiple sclerosis. CDR3 region: CASSQRTDTYEQYF. The CDR3 nucleotides read TGTGCCAGCAGCCAAAGGACAGATACCTACGAGCAGTACTTC.